A single sample is the source of the 8 T cell receptor beta chains below, sequenced in a study of spatial heterogeneity in lung cancer. From the 5' RACE reads, TCRdb called clonotypes with MiXCR, one entry per CDR3 protein. The data show about 120,000 distinct CDR3 sequences, with 10% to 14% seen just once and 24% held by the top ten. Time point defined: blood at routine non-recurrence follow-up after resection. Sequenced here: PBMCs, sampled at follow-up. All receptors derive from a female donor with early-stage non-small cell lung cancer.

This clonotype is termed medium-sized. The chain couples TRBV24-1 to TRBJ2-1, with 9 bases matching TRBD2. The ends lost 9 bases at V and 6 bases at J; junction bases unmatched: 8. This CDR3 is 14 amino acids long. CDR1 KGHDR and CDR2 SFDVKD come from the germline V gene. CDR3 sequence (DNA): TGTGCCACCTCCCGCGGGAGGGCCGCCAATGAGCAGTTCTTC. It codes for CATSRGRAANEQFF.

At least ten counts were recorded for this clonotype. V is TRBV5-1 and J is TRBJ2-7; TRBD2 agrees at 8 bases. The ends lost 0 bases at V and 7 bases at J; junction bases unmatched: 6. The CDR3 extends over 14 amino acids. The germline V gene has CDR1 SGHRS and CDR2 YFSETQ. This CDR3 reads CASSLEGGLEEQYV. CDR3 coding DNA: TGCGCCAGCAGCTTGGAAGGGGGACTAGAAGAGCAGTACGTC.

This clonotype was counted at least ten times. The chain has TRBV18 and TRBJ2-1; 8 nucleotides line up with TRBD2. J was trimmed by 3 bases and V by 6 bases; bases with no gene match: 4. The CDR3 covers 14 residues. Germline loops: CDR1 KGHSH, CDR2 LQKENI. CDR3 amino acids: CASSPAGVYNEQFF. In DNA, the CDR3 is TGTGCCAGCTCCCCAGCGGGAGTCTACAATGAGCAGTTCTTC. The full variable domain, with the rest looked up from reference TRBV18 and TRBJ2-1, is NAGVMQNPRHLVRRRGQEARLRCSPMKGHSHVYWYRQLPEEGLKFMVYLQKENIIDESGMPKERFSAEFPKEGPSILRIQQVVRGDSAAYFCASSPAGVYNEQFFGPGTRLTVL.

This clonotype was picked up many times. The chain uses TRBV4-2 and TRBJ2-1; 12 bases are a match to TRBD2. The CDR3 spans 21 residues. Germline V gene data show CDR1 as LGHNA and CDR2 as YNFKEQ. The V segment lost 0 bases and the J segment 1 base; nucleotides outside the gene matches: 13. The CDR3 is CASSQEFGLAGGPVSYNEQFF. The DNA for the CDR3 is TGTGCCAGCAGCCAAGAGTTTGGGCTAGCGGGAGGGCCCGTTTCCTACAATGAGCAGTTCTTC.

J is TRBJ1-2 and V is TRBV28, with TRBD1 as a possible D gene (6 bases). The CDR3 consists of 14 residues. V lost 6 bases and J 2 bases, leaving 13 bases between the germline ends. Germline CDR1 reads MDHEN; CDR2 reads SYDVKM. The CDR3 nucleotides read TGTGCCAGCAGGCCGGGACAAATAAACTATGGCTACACCTTC. Its translation: CASRPGQINYGYTF.

In this sample, this clonotype turned up a few times. This sequence joins TRBV19 and TRBJ1-1; 9 nucleotides align to TRBD1. The CDR3 runs to 14 residues. With 6 bases clipped from V and 0 bases from J, the junction kept 2 bases outside the gene matches. CDR1 is LNHDA and CDR2 is SQIVND in the germline V gene (reference sequence). Here the CDR3 DNA reads TGTGCCAGTAGGGGGGACAGGGTGAACACTGAAGCTTTCTTT. This sequence encodes CASRGDRVNTEAFF.

This sequence joins TRBV24-1 and TRBJ1-6, with D unresolved. The CDR3 covers 13 residues. The ends were cut back, 4 bases at V and 9 bases at J, with 9 bases in the middle. Germline V gene sequence: CDR1 KGHDR, CDR2 SFDVKD. The CDR3 spells CATSERNLSPLHF. The DNA for the CDR3 is TGTGCCACCAGTGAGAGGAATCTTTCACCCCTCCACTTT.

This clonotype was counted at least ten times. The chain combines TRBV19 with TRBJ1-1; no clear D gene. Germline lookup yields CDR1 LNHDA and CDR2 SQIVND (reference sequence). The CDR3 is 14 amino acids. V gave up 6 bases and J gave up 7 bases, with 18 bases separating them. The CDR3 is CASRSTPRSGEAFF. For the CDR3, the DNA is TGTGCCAGTAGATCAACCCCCCGGTCTGGTGAAGCTTTCTTT.